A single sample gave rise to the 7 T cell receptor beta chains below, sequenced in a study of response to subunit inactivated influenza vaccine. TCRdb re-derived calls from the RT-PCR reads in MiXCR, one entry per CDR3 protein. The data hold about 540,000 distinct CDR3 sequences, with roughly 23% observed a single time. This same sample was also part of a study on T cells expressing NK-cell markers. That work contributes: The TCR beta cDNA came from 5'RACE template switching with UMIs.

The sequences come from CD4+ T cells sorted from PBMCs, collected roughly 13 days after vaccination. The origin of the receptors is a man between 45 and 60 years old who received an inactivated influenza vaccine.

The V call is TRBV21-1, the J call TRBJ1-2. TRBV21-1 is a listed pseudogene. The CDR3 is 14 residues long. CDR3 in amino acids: CARSRGRAWRGYTF. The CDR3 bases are TGTGCCAGGAGCCGAGGCCGGGCCTGGCGTGGCTACACCTTC.

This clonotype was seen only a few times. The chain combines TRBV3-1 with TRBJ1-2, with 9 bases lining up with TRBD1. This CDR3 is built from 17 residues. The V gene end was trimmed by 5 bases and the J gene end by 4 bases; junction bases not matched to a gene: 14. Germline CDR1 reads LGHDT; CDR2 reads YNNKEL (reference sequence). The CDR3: CASSARFYRGLSYGYTF. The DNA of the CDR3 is TGTGCCAGCAGCGCCCGATTCTACAGGGGGCTAAGCTATGGCTACACCTTC.

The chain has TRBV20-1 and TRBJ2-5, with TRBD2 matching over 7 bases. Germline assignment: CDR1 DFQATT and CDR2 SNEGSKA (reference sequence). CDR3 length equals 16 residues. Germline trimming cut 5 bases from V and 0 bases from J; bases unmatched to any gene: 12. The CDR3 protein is CSAEGLAVIHQETQYF. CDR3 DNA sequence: TGCAGTGCTGAAGGGCTAGCGGTTATTCACCAAGAGACCCAGTACTTC.

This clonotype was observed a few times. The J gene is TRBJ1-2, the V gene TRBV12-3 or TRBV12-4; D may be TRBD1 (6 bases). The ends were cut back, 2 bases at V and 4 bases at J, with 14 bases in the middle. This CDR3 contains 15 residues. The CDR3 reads CASSLYRTVPYGYTF. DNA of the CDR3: TGTGCCAGCAGTTTATACCGGACAGTTCCCTATGGCTACACCTTC.

CDR3 bases: TGTGCCAGCAGTTTATTTGGGCTAGCGGGGGGGCGGGCAGATACGCAGTATTTT. It codes for CASSLFGLAGGRADTQYF. The chain links TRBV28 to TRBJ2-3; 12 bases are a match to TRBD2. CDR1 and CDR2 (germline): MDHEN, SYDVKM. The CDR3 spans 18 residues. After removal of 1 base from V and 4 bases from J, the junction contained 9 bases not matched to a gene.

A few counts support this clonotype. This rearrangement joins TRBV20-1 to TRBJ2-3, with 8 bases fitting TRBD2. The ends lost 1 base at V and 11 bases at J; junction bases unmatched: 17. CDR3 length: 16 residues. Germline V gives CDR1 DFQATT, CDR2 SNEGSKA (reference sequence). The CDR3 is CSARGSSGDHLDEQYF. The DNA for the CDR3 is TGCAGTGCTAGAGGAAGTAGCGGGGATCACCTGGACGAGCAGTATTTT.

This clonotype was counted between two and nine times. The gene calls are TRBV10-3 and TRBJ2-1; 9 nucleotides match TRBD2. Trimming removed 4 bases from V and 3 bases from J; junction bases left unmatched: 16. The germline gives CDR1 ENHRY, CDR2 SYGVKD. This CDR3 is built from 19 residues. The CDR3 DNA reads TGTGCCATCAGTGTAGGGGGGCTGGCGGGAGGGCCTTTCTACAATGAGCAGTTCTTC. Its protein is CAISVGGLAGGPFYNEQFF.